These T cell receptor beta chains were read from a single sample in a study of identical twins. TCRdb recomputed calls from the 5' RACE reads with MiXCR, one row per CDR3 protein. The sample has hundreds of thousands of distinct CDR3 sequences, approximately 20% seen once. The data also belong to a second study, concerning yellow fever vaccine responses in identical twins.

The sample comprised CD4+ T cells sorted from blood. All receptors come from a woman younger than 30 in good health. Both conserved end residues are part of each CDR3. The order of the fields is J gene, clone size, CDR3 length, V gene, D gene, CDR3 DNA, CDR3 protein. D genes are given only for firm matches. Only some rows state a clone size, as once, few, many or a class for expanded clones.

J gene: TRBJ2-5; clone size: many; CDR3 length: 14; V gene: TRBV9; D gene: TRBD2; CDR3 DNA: TGTGCCAGCAGCGTTTTTGGGGGGGAGGAGACCCAGTACTTC; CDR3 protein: CASSVFGGEETQYF
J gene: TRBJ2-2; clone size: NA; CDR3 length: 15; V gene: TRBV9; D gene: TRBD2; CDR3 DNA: TGTGCCAGCAGCGTAAGCGGGAGGAAGGCCGGGGAGCTGTTTTTT; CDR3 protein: CASSVSGRKAGELFF
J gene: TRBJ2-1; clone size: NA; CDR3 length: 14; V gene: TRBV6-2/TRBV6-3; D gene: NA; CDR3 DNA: TGTGCCAGCAGCAAAATAACTGGAGTCGGTGAGCAGTTCTTC; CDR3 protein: CASSKITGVGEQFF
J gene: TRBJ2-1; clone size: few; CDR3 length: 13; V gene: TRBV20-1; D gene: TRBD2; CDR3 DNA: TGCAGTGCCACTAGCGGTTCGGCTGGTGAGCAGTTCTTC; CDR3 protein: CSATSGSAGEQFF
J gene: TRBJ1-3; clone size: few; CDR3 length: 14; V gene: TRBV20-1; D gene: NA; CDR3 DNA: TGCAGTGCCCCAACGCCGGGCTCTGGAAACACCATATATTTT; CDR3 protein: CSAPTPGSGNTIYF
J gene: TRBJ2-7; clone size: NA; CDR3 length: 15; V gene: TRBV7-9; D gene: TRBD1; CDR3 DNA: TGTGCCAGCAGCTTAGTCGGGACAGGGGGTTACGAGCAGTACTTC; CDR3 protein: CASSLVGTGGYEQYF
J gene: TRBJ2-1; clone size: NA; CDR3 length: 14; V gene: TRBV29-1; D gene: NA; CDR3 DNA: TGCAGCGTTGCCCCTAAGAGCTCCTACAATGAGCAGTTCTTC; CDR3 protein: CSVAPKSSYNEQFF
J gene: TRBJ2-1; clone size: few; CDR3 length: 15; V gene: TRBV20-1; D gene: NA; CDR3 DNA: TGCAGTGCCCACCCGGGACCCGACAGCTACAATGAGCAGTTCTTC; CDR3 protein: CSAHPGPDSYNEQFF
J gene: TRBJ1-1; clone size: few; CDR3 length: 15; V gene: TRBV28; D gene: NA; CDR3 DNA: TGTGCCAGCAGTACCCCGACAGCCATGAACACTGAAGCTTTCTTT; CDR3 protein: CASSTPTAMNTEAFF
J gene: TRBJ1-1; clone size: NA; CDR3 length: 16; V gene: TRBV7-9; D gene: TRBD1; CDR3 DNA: TGTGCCAGCAGCTTAGCGGGACAGGGGCCTAACACTGAAGCTTTCTTT; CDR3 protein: CASSLAGQGPNTEAFF
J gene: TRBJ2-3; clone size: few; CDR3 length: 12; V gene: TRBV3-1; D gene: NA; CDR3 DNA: TGTGCCAGCAGCCAAGAAGACTATACGCAGTATTTT; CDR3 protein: CASSQEDYTQYF
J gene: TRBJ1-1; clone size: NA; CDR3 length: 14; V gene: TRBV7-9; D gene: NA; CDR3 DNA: TGTGCCAGCAGCTTGGGGGGGCCGGCCACTGAAGCTTTCTTT; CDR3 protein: CASSLGGPATEAFF
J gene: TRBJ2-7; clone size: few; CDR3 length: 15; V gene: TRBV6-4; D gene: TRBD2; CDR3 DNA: TGTGCCAGCAGAGCCCTACCGGGACTAAGCTACGAGCAGTACTTC; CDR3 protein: CASRALPGLSYEQYF
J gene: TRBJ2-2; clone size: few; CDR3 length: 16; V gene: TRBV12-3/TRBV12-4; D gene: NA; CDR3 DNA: TGTGCCAGCAGTTTTAGCGGAAGGAGGATGACCGGGGAGCTGTTTTTT; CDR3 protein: CASSFSGRRMTGELFF
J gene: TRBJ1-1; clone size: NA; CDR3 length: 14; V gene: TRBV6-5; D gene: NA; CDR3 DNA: TGTGCCAGCAGTTTCCAGGGGCGTAACACTGAAGCTTTCTTT; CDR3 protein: CASSFQGRNTEAFF
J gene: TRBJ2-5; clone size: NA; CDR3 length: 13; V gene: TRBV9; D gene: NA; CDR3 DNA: TGTGCCAGCAGCGTCGGCTCTAAAGAGACCCAGTACTTC; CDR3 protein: CASSVGSKETQYF
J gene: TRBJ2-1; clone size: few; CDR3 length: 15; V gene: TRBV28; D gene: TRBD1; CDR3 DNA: TGTGCCAGCAACCCTGGGGGACAGGGGGCCAATGAGCAGTTCTTC; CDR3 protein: CASNPGGQGANEQFF
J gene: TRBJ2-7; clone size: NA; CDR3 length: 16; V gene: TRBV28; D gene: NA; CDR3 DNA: TGTGCCAGCAGTTTAAATGGGCCGGGACCCTCCTACGAGCAGTACTTC; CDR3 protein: CASSLNGPGPSYEQYF
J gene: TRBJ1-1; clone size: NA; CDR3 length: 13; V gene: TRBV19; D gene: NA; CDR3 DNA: TGTGCCAGTAGTATAGAGACAGGTATGGAGGCTTTCTTT; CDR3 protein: CASSIETGMEAFF
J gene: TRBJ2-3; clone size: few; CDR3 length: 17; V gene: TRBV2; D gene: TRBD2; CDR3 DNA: TGTGCCAGCATCCGAAGTTCCGGGAGGGCTAGCACAGATACGCAGTATTTT; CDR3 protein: CASIRSSGRASTDTQYF
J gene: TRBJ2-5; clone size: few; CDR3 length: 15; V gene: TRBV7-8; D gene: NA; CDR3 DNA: TGTGCCAGCGGACTCCGTTTTGAGGTTCAAGAGACCCAGTACTTC; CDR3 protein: CASGLRFEVQETQYF
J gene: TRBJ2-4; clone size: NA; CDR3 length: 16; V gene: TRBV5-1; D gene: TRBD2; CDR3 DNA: TGCGCCAGCAGTTCCCTAGCGGGGGCCAACAAAAACATTCAGTACTTC; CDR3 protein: CASSSLAGANKNIQYF
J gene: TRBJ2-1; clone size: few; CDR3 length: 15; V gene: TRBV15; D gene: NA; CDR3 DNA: TGTGCCACCAGCTTCACAGGAGCAATCTACAATGAGCAGTTCTTC; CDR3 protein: CATSFTGAIYNEQFF
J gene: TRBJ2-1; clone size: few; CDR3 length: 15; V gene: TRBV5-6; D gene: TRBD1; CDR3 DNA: TGTGCCAGCAGCCTTTACAGGGGAAGAGGCAATGAGCAGTTCTTC; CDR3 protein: CASSLYRGRGNEQFF
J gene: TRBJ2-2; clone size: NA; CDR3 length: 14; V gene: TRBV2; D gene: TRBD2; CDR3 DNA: TGTGCCAGCGGCGTAGCGGGGAACGACGGGGAGCTGTTTTTT; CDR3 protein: CASGVAGNDGELFF
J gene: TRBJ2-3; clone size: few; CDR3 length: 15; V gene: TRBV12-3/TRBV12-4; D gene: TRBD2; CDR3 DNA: TGTGCCAGCAGGGAGACTAGCGGGAACGCAGATACGCAGTATTTT; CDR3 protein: CASRETSGNADTQYF
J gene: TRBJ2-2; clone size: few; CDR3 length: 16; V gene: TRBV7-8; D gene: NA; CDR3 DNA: TGTGCCAGCAGCTTATCGACAGTGACGGGCACCGGGGAGCTGTTTTTT; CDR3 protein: CASSLSTVTGTGELFF
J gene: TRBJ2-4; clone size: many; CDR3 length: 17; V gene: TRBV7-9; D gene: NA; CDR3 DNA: TGTGCCAGCAGCCTCCCCAGCGGCCCACTAGCCAAAAACATTCAGTACTTC; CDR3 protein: CASSLPSGPLAKNIQYF
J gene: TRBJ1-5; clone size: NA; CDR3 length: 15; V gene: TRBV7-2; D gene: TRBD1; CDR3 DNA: TGTGCCAGCAGCTTAGAGGGGACAGTCAATCAGCCCCAGCATTTT; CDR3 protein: CASSLEGTVNQPQHF
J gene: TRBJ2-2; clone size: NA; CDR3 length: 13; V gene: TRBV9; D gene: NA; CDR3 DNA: TGTGCCAGCAGCGTCAGTCAGGCCGGGGAGCTGTTTTTT; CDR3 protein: CASSVSQAGELFF
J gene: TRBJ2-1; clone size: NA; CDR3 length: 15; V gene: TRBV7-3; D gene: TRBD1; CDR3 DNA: TGTGCCAGCAGTTTAACAGGGGATGGGTACAATGAGCAGTTCTTC; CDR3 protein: CASSLTGDGYNEQFF
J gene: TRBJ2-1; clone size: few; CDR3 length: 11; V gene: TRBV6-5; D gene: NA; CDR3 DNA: TGTGCCAGCAGTTACTTCAATGAGCAGTTCTTC; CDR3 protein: CASSYFNEQFF
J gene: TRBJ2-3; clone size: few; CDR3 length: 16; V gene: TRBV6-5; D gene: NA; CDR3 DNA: TGTGCCAGCAGTTTCTCGGGGACCGCGTATACAGATACGCAGTATTTT; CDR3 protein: CASSFSGTAYTDTQYF
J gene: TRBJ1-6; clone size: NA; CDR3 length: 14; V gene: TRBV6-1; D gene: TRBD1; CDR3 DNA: TGTGCCACGAGCCACAGGGGCGCGAATTCACCCCTCCACTTT; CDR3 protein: CATSHRGANSPLHF
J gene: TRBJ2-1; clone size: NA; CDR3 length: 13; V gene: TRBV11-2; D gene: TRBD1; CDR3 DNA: TGTGCCAGCAGCTCCCACCCAGGGGGTGAGCAGTTCTTC; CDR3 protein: CASSSHPGGEQFF
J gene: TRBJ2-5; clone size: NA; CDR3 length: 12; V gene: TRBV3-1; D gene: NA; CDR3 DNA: TGTGCCAGCAGCCCAAATAGAGAGACCCAGTACTTC; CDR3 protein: CASSPNRETQYF
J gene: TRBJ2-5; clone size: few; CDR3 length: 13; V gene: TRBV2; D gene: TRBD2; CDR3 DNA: TGTGCCAGCAAACTAGCGGGATACGAGACCCAGTACTTC; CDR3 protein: CASKLAGYETQYF
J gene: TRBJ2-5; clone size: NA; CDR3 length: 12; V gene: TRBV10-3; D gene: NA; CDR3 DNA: TGTGCCATCCGGGACTACCAAGAGACCCAGTACTTC; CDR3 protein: CAIRDYQETQYF
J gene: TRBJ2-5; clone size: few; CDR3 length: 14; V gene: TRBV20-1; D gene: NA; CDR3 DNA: TGCAGTGCTAGACCGGGGGCGGGGCAAGAGACCCAGTACTTC; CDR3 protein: CSARPGAGQETQYF
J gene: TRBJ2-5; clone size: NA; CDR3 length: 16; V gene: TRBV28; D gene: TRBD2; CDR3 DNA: TGTGCCAGCAGTTCCTCACTAGCGGGGGATGTGGAGACCCAGTACTTC; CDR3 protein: CASSSSLAGDVETQYF
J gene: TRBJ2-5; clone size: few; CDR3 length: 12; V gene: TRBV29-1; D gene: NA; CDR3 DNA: TGCAGCGTATCAATAACAGCGGAGACCCAGTACTTC; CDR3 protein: CSVSITAETQYF